This T cell receptor (beta chain) was identified during a study of blood T cell repertoires in COVID-19. About the study: Collection of acute and convalescent COVID-19 samples took place in the United States, Italy and Spain. Sample material is recorded as cDNA or gDNA derived from T cells, B-cell-depleted T cells, or PBMCs.

This CDR3 has 13 residues. With 0 bases removed from V and 5 bases from J, the gap between germline ends came to 7 bases. In germline, CDR1 is SGDLS, CDR2 YYNGEE. Methods used by the authors: Amplifying reference gene primers gave estimates of nucleated cell counts. The assay was immunoSEQ multiplex PCR, and TCRdb's table has in-frame clones only and misses some. The V and J calls and clone size were taken over from that table, and D and trimming were inferred from the DNA. The sample lists about 130,000 clones; approximately 85% were seen once. This rearrangement joins TRBV9 to TRBJ2-3; D gene unclear. This sequence was found in a human donor in a cohort sampled during active COVID-19. Sequenced: peripheral blood. Here the CDR3 DNA reads TGTGCCAGCAGCGTAGAGGCTAGAGATACGCAGTATTTT. This translates into CASSVEARDTQYF. The complete variable domain, with remaining parts taken from reference TRBV9 and TRBJ2-3, reads DSGVTQTPKHLITATGQRVTLRCSPRSGDLSVYWYQQSLDQGLQFLIQYYNGEERAKGNILERFSAQQFPDLHSELNLSSLELGDSALYFCASSVEARDTQYFGPGTRLTVL.